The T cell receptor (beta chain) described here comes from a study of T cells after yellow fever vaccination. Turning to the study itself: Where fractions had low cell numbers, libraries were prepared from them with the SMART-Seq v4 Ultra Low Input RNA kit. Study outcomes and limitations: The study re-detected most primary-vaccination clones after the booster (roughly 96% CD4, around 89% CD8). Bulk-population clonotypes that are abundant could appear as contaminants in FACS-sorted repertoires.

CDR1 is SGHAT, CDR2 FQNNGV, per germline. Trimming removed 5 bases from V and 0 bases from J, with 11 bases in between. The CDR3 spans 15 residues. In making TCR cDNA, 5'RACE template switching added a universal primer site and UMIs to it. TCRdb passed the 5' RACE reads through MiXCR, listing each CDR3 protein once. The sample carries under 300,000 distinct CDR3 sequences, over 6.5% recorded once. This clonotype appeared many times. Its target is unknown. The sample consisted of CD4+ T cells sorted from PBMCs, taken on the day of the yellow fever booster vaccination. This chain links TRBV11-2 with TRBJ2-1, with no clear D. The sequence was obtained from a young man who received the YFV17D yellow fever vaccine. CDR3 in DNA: TGTGCCAGCAGCCCGACATATAGCTCCTACAATGAGCAGTTCTTC. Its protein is CASSPTYSSYNEQFF. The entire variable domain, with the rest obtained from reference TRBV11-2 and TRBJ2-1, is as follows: EAGVAQSPRYKIIEKRQSVAFWCNPISGHATLYWYQQILGQGPKLLIQFQNNGVVDDSQLPKDRFSAERLKGVDSTLKIQPAKLEDSAVYLCASSPTYSSYNEQFFGPGTRLTVL.